These 27 T cell receptor beta chains originate from one sample sequenced in a study of Tregs in tolerant kidney transplant recipients. TCRdb's copy holds only in-frame clones and misses some; the assay was immunoSEQ multiplex PCR. The data show about 61,000 clones, 80% to 90% seen once. The material was Tregs from blood, obtained before the transplant. The receptor source for this set is a human donor who received a combined kidney and bone marrow transplant.

The chain couples TRBV30 to TRBJ1-4; D may be TRBD1 (6 bases). Trimming removed 5 bases from V and 0 bases from J, with 13 bases in between. The length of the CDR3 is 15 residues. Germline CDR1 reads GTSNPN; CDR2 reads SVGIG (reference sequence). CDR3 amino acids: CAWGLRGATNEKLFF. The CDR3 region has the DNA TGTGCCTGGGGCCTCAGGGGCGCAACTAATGAAAAACTGTTTTTT.

This rearrangement joins TRBV2 to TRBJ2-7; possibly TRBD1 for D (6 bases). The CDR3 spans 12 residues. Germline values: CDR1 SNHLY, CDR2 FYNNEI. V was pared by 8 bases and J by 3 bases, with 11 bases between. CDR3 loop: CASRAGVYEQYF. In DNA, the CDR3 is TGTGCCAGCCGTGCAGGGGTCTACGAGCAGTACTTC.

The chain carries TRBV10-3 and TRBJ2-7, with D possibly being TRBD1 or TRBD2 (5 bases each). The V end was cut by 0 bases, the J end by 4 bases, with 16 bases between. Germline V gene data show CDR1 as ENHRY and CDR2 as SYGVKD. CDR3 length: 16 residues. CDR3 bases: TGTGCCATCAGTGAGTCGATCTCCGGGGCCACGTACGAGCAGTACTTC. Its translation: CAISESISGATYEQYF.

The chain uses TRBV5-4 and TRBJ2-7; no clear D. CDR1 and CDR2 from the germline V gene are SGHNT and YYREEE (reference sequence). CDR3 length equals 15 residues. Trimming shortened V by 4 bases and J by 4 bases, and 18 bases separated the two germline ends. The DNA for the CDR3 is TGTGCCAGCAGCCCCGGCGGCGCGTTCGATTACGAGCAGTACTTC. As protein: CASSPGGAFDYEQYF.

The rearrangement uses TRBV4-1 and TRBJ2-1; D may be TRBD2 (6 bases). The V gene lost 2 bases and the J gene lost 2 bases, with 16 bases spanning the gap. Germline lookup yields CDR1 MGHRA and CDR2 YSYEKL. This CDR3 is built from 17 residues. CDR3 in amino acids: CASSQQGSGSPYNEQFF. The CDR3 DNA is TGCGCCAGCAGCCAACAAGGGTCCGGGAGTCCCTACAATGAGCAGTTCTTC.

The rearrangement joins TRBV11-1 to TRBJ1-2; TRBD1 aligns across 7 bases. CDR3 length equals 14 residues. The J segment lost 5 bases and the V segment lost 6 bases, leaving 9 bases of the junction unmatched. Germline CDR1 and CDR2: SGHAT and FQDESV (reference sequence). CDR3 sequence: CASSYDREAYGYTF. The DNA of the CDR3 is TGTGCCAGCAGTTACGACAGGGAAGCTTATGGCTACACCTTC.

In DNA, the CDR3 is TGTGCCAGTAGTATAACCCGGTATGGCTACACCTTC. It yields the protein CASSITRYGYTF. The J gene is TRBJ1-2, the V gene TRBV19; no clear D. The CDR3 loop spans 12 amino acids. Per the germline V gene, CDR1 is LNHDA and CDR2 is SQIVND (reference sequence). V lost 2 bases and J lost 5, with 6 bases in between. Combining the CDR3 with reference TRBV19 and TRBJ1-2 gives the whole variable domain DGGITQSPKYLFRKEGQNVTLSCEQNLNHDAMYWYRQDPGQGLRLIYYSQIVNDFQKGDIAEGYSVSREKKESFPLTVTSAQKNPTAFYLCASSITRYGYTFGSGTRLTVV.

The chain combines TRBV5-1 with TRBJ1-3, with D possibly TRBD1 on 6 matching bases. CDR3 length equals 15 residues. V was clipped by 3 bases and J by 4 bases, with 14 bases between them. Germline assignment: CDR1 SGHRS and CDR2 YFSETQ. The CDR3 DNA reads as TGCGCCAGCAGCTCATCACAGGGTGACGGAAACACCATATATTTT. The encoded protein is CASSSSQGDGNTIYF.

The chain has TRBV5-1 and TRBJ1-2, with D perhaps matching TRBD1 (6 bases). The CDR3 is 14 residues long. The germline V gene has CDR1 SGHRS and CDR2 YFSETQ. With 4 bases removed from V and 2 bases from J, the gap between germline ends came to 12 bases. The CDR3 is CASSPEGGNYGYTF. For the CDR3, the DNA is TGCGCCAGCAGCCCCGAGGGGGGGAACTATGGCTACACCTTC.

The chain links TRBV6-1 to TRBJ1-1, with D maybe TRBD1 (6 bases). This CDR3 is built from 14 residues. Trimming took 5 bases from V and 4 from J, leaving 14 bases between them. Per germline, CDR1 MNHNS and CDR2 SASEGT. CDR3: CASSYAQGTTEAFF. DNA for the CDR3: TGTGCCAGCAGTTATGCGCAGGGGACCACTGAAGCTTTCTTT.

This clone was seen a handful of times. The chain carries TRBV9 and TRBJ2-1, with D possibly called TRBD1 or TRBD2 (5 bases each). Germline V CDR1 and CDR2: SGDLS, YYNGEE. V was trimmed by 4 bases and J by 6 bases, leaving 14 bases between them. The CDR3 is 14 amino acids. The CDR3 nucleotides read TGTGCCAGCAGCCCGACGAGGGGCCCCAATGAGCAGTTCTTC. Amino acids: CASSPTRGPNEQFF.

The V call is TRBV5-5, the J call TRBJ2-3; possibly TRBD1 for D (5 bases). This CDR3 is built from 16 residues. Deletions cut 2 bases from V and 3 bases from J, with 16 bases between. Germline CDR1 is SGHKS and CDR2 is YYEKEE (reference sequence). CDR3 coding DNA: TGTGCCAGCAGCTTCGCAAGGGGCTATGGGACAGATACGCAGTATTTT. As protein: CASSFARGYGTDTQYF.

The V call is TRBV21-1, the J call TRBJ2-7; the table's D gene call, TRBD2, was not cross checked with the DNA. TRBV21-1 is termed a pseudogene. The CDR3 has 16 residues. The CDR3 spells CAVMTSGRHASDEQYF. The CDR3 region has the DNA TGTGCCGTAATGACTAGCGGGCGCCACGCGTCCGACGAGCAGTACTTC.

Turning to this clone: This same CDR3 is encoded by further DNA sequences in the sample. J is TRBJ2-4 and V is TRBV19; 14 bases are shared with TRBD2. This CDR3 has 16 residues. V gave up 9 bases and J gave up 0 bases; unmatched junction bases: 4. Germline-derived CDR1 and CDR2 are LNHDA and SQIVND (reference sequence). The CDR3, as DNA: TGTGCCAGCGGGACTAGCGGGGGTAAAGCCAAAAACATTCAGTACTTC. Translated: CASGTSGGKAKNIQYF. The entire variable domain, with the rest obtained from reference TRBV19 and TRBJ2-4, is as follows: DGGITQSPKYLFRKEGQNVTLSCEQNLNHDAMYWYRQDPGQGLRLIYYSQIVNDFQKGDIAEGYSVSREKKESFPLTVTSAQKNPTAFYLCASGTSGGKAKNIQYFGAGTRLSVL.

V is TRBV18 and J is TRBJ1-1; no clear D gene. The CDR3 covers 16 residues. Germline loops: CDR1 KGHSH, CDR2 LQKENI. V lost 0 bases and J 0 bases, leaving 11 bases between the germline ends. The CDR3 sequence: CASSPPGKGMNTEAFF. Here the CDR3 DNA reads TGTGCCAGCTCACCACCCGGGAAGGGCATGAACACTGAAGCTTTCTTT.

This sequence joins TRBV5-1 and TRBJ2-7; TRBD1 aligns across 9 bases. Germline CDR1 is SGHRS and CDR2 is YFSETQ. The CDR3 spans 17 residues. J gave up 3 bases and V 3 bases, and 13 bases lay outside the gene matches. As DNA, the CDR3 is TGCGCCAGCAGCTCCTCAAACCGGGACAGGGCTTACTACGAGCAGTACTTC. Protein sequence: CASSSSNRDRAYYEQYF. The entire variable domain, with the rest obtained from reference TRBV5-1 and TRBJ2-7, is as follows: KAGVTQTPRYLIKTRGQQVTLSCSPISGHRSVSWYQQTPGQGLQFLFEYFSETQRNKGNFPGRFSGRQFSNSRSEMNVSTLELGDSALYLCASSSSNRDRAYYEQYFGPGTRLTVT.

This sequence joins TRBV14 and TRBJ2-7, with 9 bases lining up with TRBD2. This CDR3 comprises 15 residues. J lost 4 bases, V lost 0 bases, and 4 bases had no gene match. The germline CDR1 and CDR2 sequences are SGHDN and FVKESK. This chain's CDR3 is CASSQELGLAYEQYF. The CDR3 DNA reads TGTGCCAGCAGCCAAGAGCTGGGACTAGCTTACGAGCAGTACTTC.

The chain joins TRBV9 to TRBJ1-1; 8 positions agree with TRBD1. The CDR3 loop spans 15 amino acids. After removal of 4 bases from V and 11 bases from J, the junction contained 16 bases not matched to a gene. In germline, CDR1 is SGDLS, CDR2 YYNGEE. As DNA, the CDR3 is TGTGCCAGCAGCCAGGGGGCAGGGGGCGCCTACAGGGCTTTCTTT. Translated: CASSQGAGGAYRAFF.

The chain is built from TRBV15 and TRBJ2-3; 13 bases map to TRBD2. Germline values: CDR1 LNHNV, CDR2 YYDKDF (reference sequence). This CDR3 spans 19 amino acids. Trimming removed 6 bases from V and 2 bases from J; junction bases left unmatched: 14. CDR3 sequence reads: CATSNLWTSGGAPTDTQYF. In DNA form, the CDR3 reads TGTGCCACCAGTAACCTATGGACTAGCGGGGGAGCCCCCACAGATACGCAGTATTTT.

The V call is TRBV9, the J call TRBJ2-1; 9 nucleotides align to TRBD1. The CDR3 length is 16 residues. Per germline, CDR1 SGDLS and CDR2 YYNGEE. After removal of 3 bases from V and 4 bases from J, the junction contained 8 bases not matched to a gene. Written as DNA, the CDR3 is TGTGCCAGCAGCGCAACCGGGACAGGGTCATACAATGAGCAGTTCTTC. Translating it yields CASSATGTGSYNEQFF.

The chain links TRBV30 to TRBJ1-2, with no clear D. Trimming cost V 3 bases and J 1 base, with 12 bases left between them. This CDR3 is 14 amino acids long. Germline lookup yields CDR1 GTSNPN and CDR2 SVGIG (reference sequence). CDR3 amino acids: CAWSPPGFNYGYTF. As DNA, the CDR3 is TGTGCCTGGAGCCCCCCGGGTTTTAACTATGGCTACACCTTC. Combining the CDR3 with reference TRBV30 and TRBJ1-2 gives the whole variable domain SQTIHQWPATLVQPVGSPLSLECTVEGTSNPNLYWYRQAAGRGLQLLFYSVGIGQISSEVPQNLSASRPQDRQFILSSKKLLLSDSGFYLCAWSPPGFNYGYTFGSGTRLTVV.

CDR3 loop: CASSYLGGRGEKLFF. In nucleotides, the CDR3 is TGTGCCAGCAGTTACTTGGGGGGGCGAGGTGAAAAACTGTTTTTT. The rearrangement uses TRBV6-5 and TRBJ1-4, with D possibly TRBD1 on 6 matching bases. In germline, CDR1 is MNHEY, CDR2 SVGAGI. With 1 base removed from V and 7 bases from J, the gap between germline ends came to 13 bases. The CDR3 sequence is 15 residues long.

The V call is TRBV7-2, the J call TRBJ2-7; D is possibly TRBD1 or TRBD2 (5 bases each). The CDR3 runs to 15 residues. CDR1 is SGHTA and CDR2 is FQGNSA in the germline V gene. V was cut by 5 bases and J by 3 bases, with 17 bases left in between. As DNA, the CDR3 is TGTGCCAGCAGCGGTGGAACCGGGACGGTCTACGAGCAGTACTTC. It translates to CASSGGTGTVYEQYF.

The V call is TRBV19, the J call TRBJ1-2, with D unclear. Germline V gives CDR1 LNHDA, CDR2 SQIVND (reference sequence). This CDR3 is built from 11 residues. Trimming left V 3 bases short and J 8 bases short, with 7 bases between. CDR3 loop: CASSIWTGYTF. CDR3 DNA sequence: TGTGCCAGTAGTATTTGGACGGGCTACACCTTC.

This chain uses TRBV28 with TRBJ1-2; 8 bases map to TRBD1. V was clipped by 5 bases and J by 5 bases; unmatched bases: 7. Germline values: CDR1 MDHEN, CDR2 SYDVKM. The CDR3 has 14 residues. CDR3: CASSGTGPYYGYTF. The CDR3 DNA reads TGTGCCAGCAGTGGGACAGGCCCCTATTATGGCTACACCTTC.

This chain connects TRBV5-1 to TRBJ2-3; D remains ambiguous. CDR1 is SGHRS, CDR2 YFSETQ, per germline. Trimming took 0 bases from V and 0 from J, leaving 2 bases between them. The CDR3 covers 13 residues. CDR3 in amino acids: CASSLDSTDTQYF. The DNA of the CDR3 is TGCGCCAGCAGCTTGGACAGCACAGATACGCAGTATTTT.

This clone was picked up a small number of times. The gene calls are TRBV7-9 and TRBJ2-7; TRBD1 might be the D (6 bases). This CDR3 comprises 13 residues. Trimming shortened V by 5 bases and J by 6 bases, and 14 bases separated the two germline ends. CDR1 and CDR2 (germline): SEHNR, FQNEAQ (reference sequence). This chain's CDR3 is CASSHRVYGEQYF. The CDR3 nucleotides are TGTGCCAGCAGCCACAGGGTTTACGGCGAGCAGTACTTC.